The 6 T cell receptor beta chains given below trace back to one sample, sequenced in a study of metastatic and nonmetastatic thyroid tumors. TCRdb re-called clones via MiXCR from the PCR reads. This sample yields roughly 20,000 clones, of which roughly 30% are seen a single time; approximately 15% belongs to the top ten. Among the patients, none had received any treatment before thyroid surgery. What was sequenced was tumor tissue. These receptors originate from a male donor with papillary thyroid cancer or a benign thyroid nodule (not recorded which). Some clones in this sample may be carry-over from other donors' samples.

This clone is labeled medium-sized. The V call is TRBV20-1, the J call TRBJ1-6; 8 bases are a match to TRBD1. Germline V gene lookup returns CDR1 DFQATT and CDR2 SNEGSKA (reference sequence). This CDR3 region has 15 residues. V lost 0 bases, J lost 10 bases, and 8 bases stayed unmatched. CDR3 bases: TGCAGTGCTAGAGATGGACAGGGTAGGAGGTCACCCCTCCACTTT. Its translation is CSARDGQGRRSPLHF.

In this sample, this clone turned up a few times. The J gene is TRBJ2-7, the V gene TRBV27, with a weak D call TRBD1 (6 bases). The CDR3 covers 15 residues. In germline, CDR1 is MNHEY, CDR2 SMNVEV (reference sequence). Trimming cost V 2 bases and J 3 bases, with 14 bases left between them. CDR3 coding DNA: TGTGCCAGCAGTTTAACGTCCAGGGGCTACTACGAGCAGTACTTC. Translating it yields CASSLTSRGYYEQYF.

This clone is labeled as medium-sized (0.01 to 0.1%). The CDR3 reads CSASLGTTEAFF. The CDR3 DNA reads as TGCAGTGCTAGCCTAGGGACGACTGAAGCTTTCTTT. This rearrangement joins TRBV20-1 to TRBJ1-1, with D possibly TRBD1 on 5 matching bases. The germline V gene has CDR1 DFQATT and CDR2 SNEGSKA (reference sequence). V lost 3 bases and J 5 bases, leaving 10 bases between the germline ends. This CDR3 comprises 12 residues.

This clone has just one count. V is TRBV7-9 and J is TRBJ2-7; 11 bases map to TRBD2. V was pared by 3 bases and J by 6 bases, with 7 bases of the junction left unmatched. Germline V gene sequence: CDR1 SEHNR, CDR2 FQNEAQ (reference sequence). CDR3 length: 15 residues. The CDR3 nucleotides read TGTGCCAGCAGCTTGGGGACTAGCGGACCGACCGAGCAGTACTTC. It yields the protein CASSLGTSGPTEQYF.

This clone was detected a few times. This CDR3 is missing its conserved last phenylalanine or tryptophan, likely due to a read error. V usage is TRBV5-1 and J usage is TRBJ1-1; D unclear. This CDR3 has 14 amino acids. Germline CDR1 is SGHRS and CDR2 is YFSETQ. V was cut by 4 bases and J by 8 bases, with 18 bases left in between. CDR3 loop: CASSRGGRLMEAFL. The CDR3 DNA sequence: TGCGCCAGCAGCCGTGGCGGAAGACTGATGGAAGCTTTCCTT.

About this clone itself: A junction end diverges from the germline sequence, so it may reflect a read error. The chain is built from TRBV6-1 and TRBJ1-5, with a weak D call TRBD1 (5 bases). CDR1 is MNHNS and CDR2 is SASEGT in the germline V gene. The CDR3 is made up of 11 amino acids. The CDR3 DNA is TGTGCCAGCAGTGACACGCAGGGTGGGGCTTTT. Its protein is CASSDTQGGAF.